These T cell receptor beta chains were read from a single sample in a study of T cell repertoires in cytomegalovirus infection. What these receptors recognize is not known. TCRdb re-derived calls from the reads in MiXCR, one entry per CDR3 protein. The data show roughly 110,000 distinct CDR3 sequences, over 30% seen once. The input for sequencing was CD8+ T cells from cultured PBMCs, taken from culture after CMV antigen stimulation. Every receptor here comes from a human donor in good health (CMV status not recorded). Some clones in this sample may be carry-over from other donors' samples. Both conserved end residues are part of each CDR3. D genes are given only for firm matches. Part of the rows lack a size; the others show once, few, many or a class for expanded clones.

d_gene: NA; j_gene: TRBJ2-3; v_gene: TRBV11-1; abundance: NA; CDR3nt: TGTGCCAGCAGCGACCCCTGGGGGGGGGCTACAGATACGCAGTATTTT; CDR3aa: CASSDPWGGATDTQYF
d_gene: NA; j_gene: TRBJ2-1; v_gene: TRBV6-1; abundance: few; CDR3nt: TGTGCCAGCAGACACCGGCGGGACTCCTACAATGAGCAGTTCTTC; CDR3aa: CASRHRRDSYNEQFF
d_gene: NA; j_gene: TRBJ1-6; v_gene: TRBV6-5; abundance: NA; CDR3nt: TGTGCCAGCAGCATAGGAAACTATAATTCACCCCTCCACTTT; CDR3aa: CASSIGNYNSPLHF
d_gene: TRBD2; j_gene: TRBJ2-3; v_gene: TRBV4-3; abundance: few; CDR3nt: TGCGCCAGCAGCCGCGGAAGGGGAGGGAGCACAGATACGCAGTATTTT; CDR3aa: CASSRGRGGSTDTQYF
d_gene: NA; j_gene: TRBJ2-3; v_gene: TRBV7-6; abundance: few; CDR3nt: TGTGCTAGCAGCTTAGCCCTCGATCCCACAGATACGCAGTATTTT; CDR3aa: CASSLALDPTDTQYF
d_gene: NA; j_gene: TRBJ1-1; v_gene: TRBV7-2; abundance: many; CDR3nt: TGTGCCAGCAGCTTAGGCCGGGCAGGAGGTGAAGCTTTCTTT; CDR3aa: CASSLGRAGGEAFF
d_gene: NA; j_gene: TRBJ2-5; v_gene: TRBV7-2; abundance: many; CDR3nt: TGTGCCAGCAGCTTATGGCTGGATGTGACCCAGTACTTC; CDR3aa: CASSLWLDVTQYF
d_gene: NA; j_gene: TRBJ2-3; v_gene: TRBV5-6; abundance: NA; CDR3nt: TGTGCCAGCAGCTTGGGTCCAGGGGGGCGCACAGATACGCAGTATTTT; CDR3aa: CASSLGPGGRTDTQYF
d_gene: TRBD1; j_gene: TRBJ1-3; v_gene: TRBV7-9; abundance: few; CDR3nt: TGTGCCAGCACCGACTATACAGGGGGCGCTTCTGGAAACACCATATATTTT; CDR3aa: CASTDYTGGASGNTIYF
d_gene: TRBD2; j_gene: TRBJ2-7; v_gene: TRBV15; abundance: few; CDR3nt: TGTGCCACCAGCAGAGATCGGGCAGCGGGGGCGCAGTACTTC; CDR3aa: CATSRDRAAGAQYF
d_gene: NA; j_gene: TRBJ2-7; v_gene: TRBV15; abundance: NA; CDR3nt: TGTGCCACCAGCAGAGCTCTAGATACCTACGAGCAGTACTTC; CDR3aa: CATSRALDTYEQYF
d_gene: NA; j_gene: TRBJ1-1; v_gene: TRBV12-3/TRBV12-4; abundance: few; CDR3nt: TGTGCCAGCAGTTTAAATCCAGGGGCCAACACTGAAGCTTTCTTT; CDR3aa: CASSLNPGANTEAFF
d_gene: NA; j_gene: TRBJ2-3; v_gene: TRBV10-3; abundance: NA; CDR3nt: TGTGCCATCACGGACTCGGATTCGGATACGCAGTATTTT; CDR3aa: CAITDSDSDTQYF
d_gene: TRBD2; j_gene: TRBJ2-5; v_gene: TRBV7-2; abundance: NA; CDR3nt: TGTGCCAGCAGCTTAGTGTGGCGGGGGAACCAAGAGACCCAGTACTTC; CDR3aa: CASSLVWRGNQETQYF
d_gene: NA; j_gene: TRBJ2-5; v_gene: TRBV20-1; abundance: NA; CDR3nt: TGCAGTGCTGGAGTAGGGTTAGCCCAAGAGACCCAGTACTTC; CDR3aa: CSAGVGLAQETQYF
d_gene: TRBD2; j_gene: TRBJ2-7; v_gene: TRBV6-1; abundance: NA; CDR3nt: TGTGCCAGCAGTGAAAACTTAGCGGGGGGGTCCTACGAGCAGTACTTC; CDR3aa: CASSENLAGGSYEQYF
d_gene: TRBD1; j_gene: TRBJ2-7; v_gene: TRBV6-2/TRBV6-3; abundance: NA; CDR3nt: TGTGCCAGCAGTTATCGGGACGAAACAGGGGAAATCTACGAGCAGTACTTC; CDR3aa: CASSYRDETGEIYEQYF
d_gene: NA; j_gene: TRBJ2-7; v_gene: TRBV7-8; abundance: few; CDR3nt: TGTGCCAGCAGCCGCCGCGCCAGGGATTACGAGCAGTACTTC; CDR3aa: CASSRRARDYEQYF
d_gene: NA; j_gene: TRBJ2-7; v_gene: TRBV27; abundance: NA; CDR3nt: TGTGCCAGCAGTTTCCCCGGACGAGCCGGCGAGCAGTACTTC; CDR3aa: CASSFPGRAGEQYF
d_gene: TRBD1; j_gene: TRBJ1-2; v_gene: TRBV2; abundance: many; CDR3nt: TGTGCCAGCAGCCTAGGCGGGACAGGGATTGATGGCTACACCTTC; CDR3aa: CASSLGGTGIDGYTF
d_gene: NA; j_gene: TRBJ1-1; v_gene: TRBV19; abundance: once; CDR3nt: TGTGCCAGTAGTGGACCTTTTTGGTCTCCGGACACTGAAGCTTTCTTT; CDR3aa: CASSGPFWSPDTEAFF